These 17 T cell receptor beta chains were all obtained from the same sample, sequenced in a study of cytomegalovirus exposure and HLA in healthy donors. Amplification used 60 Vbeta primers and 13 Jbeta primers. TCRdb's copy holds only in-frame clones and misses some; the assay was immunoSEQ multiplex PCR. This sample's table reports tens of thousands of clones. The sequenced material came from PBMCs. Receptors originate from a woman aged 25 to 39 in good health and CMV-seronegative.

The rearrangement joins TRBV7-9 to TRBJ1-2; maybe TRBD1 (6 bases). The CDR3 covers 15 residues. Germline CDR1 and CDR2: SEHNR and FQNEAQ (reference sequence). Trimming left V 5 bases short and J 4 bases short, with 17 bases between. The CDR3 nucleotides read TGTGCCAGCAGCCCCGGGGGGCGATTGTTCTATGGCTACACCTTC. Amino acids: CASSPGGRLFYGYTF.

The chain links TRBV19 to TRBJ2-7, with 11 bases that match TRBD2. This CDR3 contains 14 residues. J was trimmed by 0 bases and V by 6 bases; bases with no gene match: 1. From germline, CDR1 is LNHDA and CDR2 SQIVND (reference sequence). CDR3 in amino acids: CASRTSGSSYEQYF. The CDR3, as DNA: TGTGCCAGTAGAACTAGCGGGAGCTCCTACGAGCAGTACTTC.

CDR3 DNA: TGTGCCAGCAGTTTAGATTACAACATATATTTT. This encodes CASSLDYNIYF. V gene TRBV28 combines with J gene TRBJ1-3; D gene unclear. This CDR3 spans 11 amino acids. Trimming stripped 2 bases from V and 12 bases from J, with 8 bases between. Germline lookup yields CDR1 MDHEN and CDR2 SYDVKM.

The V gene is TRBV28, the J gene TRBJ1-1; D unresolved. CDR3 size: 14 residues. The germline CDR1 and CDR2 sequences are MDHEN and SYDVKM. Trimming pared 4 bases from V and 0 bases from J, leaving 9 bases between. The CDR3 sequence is CASSSHSMNTEAFF. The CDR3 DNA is TGTGCCAGCAGTTCCCACAGTATGAACACTGAAGCTTTCTTT.

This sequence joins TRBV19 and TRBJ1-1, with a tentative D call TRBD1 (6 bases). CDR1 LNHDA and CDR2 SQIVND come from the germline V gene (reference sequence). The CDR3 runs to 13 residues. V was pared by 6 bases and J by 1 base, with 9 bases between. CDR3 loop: CASSQTGNTEAFF. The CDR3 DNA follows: TGTGCCAGTAGCCAGACAGGGAACACTGAAGCTTTCTTT.

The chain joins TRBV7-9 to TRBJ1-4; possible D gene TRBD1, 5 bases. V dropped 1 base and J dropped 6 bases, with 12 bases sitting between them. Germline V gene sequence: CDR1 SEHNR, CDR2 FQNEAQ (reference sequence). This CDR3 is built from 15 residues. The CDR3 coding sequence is TGTGCCAGCAGCTTAGTAAGGGGAGGTCATGAAAAACTGTTTTTT. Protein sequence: CASSLVRGGHEKLFF.

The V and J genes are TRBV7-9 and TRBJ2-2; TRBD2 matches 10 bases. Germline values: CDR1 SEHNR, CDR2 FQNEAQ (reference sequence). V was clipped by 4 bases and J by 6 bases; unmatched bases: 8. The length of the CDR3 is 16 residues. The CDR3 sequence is CASSSGLAGASGELFF. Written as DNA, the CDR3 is TGTGCCAGCAGCTCGGGGCTAGCGGGGGCCTCCGGGGAGCTGTTTTTT. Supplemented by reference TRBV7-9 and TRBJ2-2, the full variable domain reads DTGVSQNPRHKITKRGQNVTFRCDPISEHNRLYWYRQTLGQGPEFLTYFQNEAQLEKSRLLSDRFSAERPKGSFSTLEIQRTEQGDSAMYLCASSSGLAGASGELFFGEGSRLTVL.

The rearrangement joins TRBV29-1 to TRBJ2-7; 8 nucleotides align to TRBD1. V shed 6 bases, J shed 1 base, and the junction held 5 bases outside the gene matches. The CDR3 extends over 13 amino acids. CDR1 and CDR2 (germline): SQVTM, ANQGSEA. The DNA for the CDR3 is TGCAGCGTGGTGACAGGGGATTCCTACGAGCAGTACTTC. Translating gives CSVVTGDSYEQYF.

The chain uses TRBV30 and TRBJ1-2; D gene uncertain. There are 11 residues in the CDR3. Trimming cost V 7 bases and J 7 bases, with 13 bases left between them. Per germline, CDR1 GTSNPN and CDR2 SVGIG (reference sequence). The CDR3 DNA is TGTGCCTACCCAGAGGGTTTTGGCTACACCTTC. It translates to CAYPEGFGYTF. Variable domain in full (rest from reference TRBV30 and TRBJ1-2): SQTIHQWPATLVQPVGSPLSLECTVEGTSNPNLYWYRQAAGRGLQLLFYSVGIGQISSEVPQNLSASRPQDRQFILSSKKLLLSDSGFYLCAYPEGFGYTFGSGTRLTVV.

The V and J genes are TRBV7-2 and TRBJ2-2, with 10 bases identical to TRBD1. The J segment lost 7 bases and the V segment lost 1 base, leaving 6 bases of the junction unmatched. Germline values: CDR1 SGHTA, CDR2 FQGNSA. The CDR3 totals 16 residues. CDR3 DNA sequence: TGTGCCAGCAGCTTAGAGGGGACAGGGGCTAACGGGGAGCTGTTTTTT. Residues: CASSLEGTGANGELFF.

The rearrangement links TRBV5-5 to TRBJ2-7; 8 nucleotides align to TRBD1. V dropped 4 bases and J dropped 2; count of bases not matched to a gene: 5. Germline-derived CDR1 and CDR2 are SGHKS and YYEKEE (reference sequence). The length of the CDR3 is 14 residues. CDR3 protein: CASSLDRGPYEQYF. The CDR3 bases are TGTGCCAGCAGCCTTGACAGGGGACCCTACGAGCAGTACTTC. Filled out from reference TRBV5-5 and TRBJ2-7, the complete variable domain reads DAGVTQSPTHLIKTRGQQVTLRCSPISGHKSVSWYQQVLGQGPQFIFQYYEKEERGRGNFPDRFSARQFPNYSSELNVNALLLGDSALYLCASSLDRGPYEQYFGPGTRLTVT.

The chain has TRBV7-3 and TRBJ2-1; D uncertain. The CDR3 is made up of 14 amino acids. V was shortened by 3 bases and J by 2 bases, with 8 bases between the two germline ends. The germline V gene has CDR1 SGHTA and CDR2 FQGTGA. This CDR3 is CASSFGPAYNEQFF. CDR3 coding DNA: TGTGCCAGCAGCTTTGGGCCGGCCTACAATGAGCAGTTCTTC.

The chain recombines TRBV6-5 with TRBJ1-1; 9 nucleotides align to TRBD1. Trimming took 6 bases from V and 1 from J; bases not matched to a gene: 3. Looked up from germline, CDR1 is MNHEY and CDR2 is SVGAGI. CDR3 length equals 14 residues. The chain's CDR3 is CASSRTGANTEAFF. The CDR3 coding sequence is TGTGCCAGCAGCCGGACAGGGGCGAACACTGAAGCTTTCTTT.

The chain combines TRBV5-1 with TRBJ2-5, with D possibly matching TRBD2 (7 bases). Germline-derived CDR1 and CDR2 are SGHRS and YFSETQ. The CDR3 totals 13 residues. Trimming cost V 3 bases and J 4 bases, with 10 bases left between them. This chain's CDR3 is CASSSGGVETQYF. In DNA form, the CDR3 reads TGCGCCAGCAGCTCGGGGGGCGTAGAGACCCAGTACTTC.

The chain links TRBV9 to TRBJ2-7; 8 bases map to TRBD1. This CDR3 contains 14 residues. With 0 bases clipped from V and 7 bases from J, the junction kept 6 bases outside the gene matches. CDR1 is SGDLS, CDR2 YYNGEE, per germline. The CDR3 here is CASSVADREGEQYF. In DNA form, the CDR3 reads TGTGCCAGCAGCGTAGCGGACAGGGAAGGGGAGCAGTACTTC.

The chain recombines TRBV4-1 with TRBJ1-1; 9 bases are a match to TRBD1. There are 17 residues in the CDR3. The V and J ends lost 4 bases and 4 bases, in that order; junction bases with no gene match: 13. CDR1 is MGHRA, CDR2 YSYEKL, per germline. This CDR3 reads CASSPTRWDRDGTEAFF. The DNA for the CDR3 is TGCGCCAGCAGCCCCACCCGGTGGGACAGGGACGGCACTGAAGCTTTCTTT.

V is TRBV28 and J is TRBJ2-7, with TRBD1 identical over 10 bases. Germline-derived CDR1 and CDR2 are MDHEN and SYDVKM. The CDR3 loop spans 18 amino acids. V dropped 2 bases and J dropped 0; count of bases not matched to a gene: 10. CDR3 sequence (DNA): TGTGCCAGCAGTTTAACCGGGACAGGGGTCCCAGACTCCTACGAGCAGTACTTC. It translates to CASSLTGTGVPDSYEQYF.